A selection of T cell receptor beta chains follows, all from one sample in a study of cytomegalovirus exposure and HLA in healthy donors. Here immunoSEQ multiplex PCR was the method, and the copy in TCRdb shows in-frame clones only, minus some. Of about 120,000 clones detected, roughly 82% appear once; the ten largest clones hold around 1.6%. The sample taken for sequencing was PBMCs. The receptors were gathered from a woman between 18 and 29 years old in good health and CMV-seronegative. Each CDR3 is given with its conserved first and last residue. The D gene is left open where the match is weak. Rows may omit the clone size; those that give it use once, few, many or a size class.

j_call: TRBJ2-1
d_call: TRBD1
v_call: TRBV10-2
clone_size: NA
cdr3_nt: TGCGCCAGCAGGGAGGGACAGGGGGCCTCCGATGAGCAGTTCTTC
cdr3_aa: CASREGQGASDEQFF

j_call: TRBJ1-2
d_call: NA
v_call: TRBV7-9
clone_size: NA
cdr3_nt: TGTGCCAGCAGCTTCCGCGGTAGTGGGAGCTATGGCTACACCTTC
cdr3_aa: CASSFRGSGSYGYTF

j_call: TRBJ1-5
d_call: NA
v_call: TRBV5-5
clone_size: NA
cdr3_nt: TGTGCCAGCAGCTCCCGAGGAGGTCTCCCTGGAGAGCCCCAGCATTTT
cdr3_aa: CASSSRGGLPGEPQHF

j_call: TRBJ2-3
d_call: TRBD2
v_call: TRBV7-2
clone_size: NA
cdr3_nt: TGTGCCAGCAGCAAAGCGGGAGGGAAGACAGATACGCAGTATTTT
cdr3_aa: CASSKAGGKTDTQYF

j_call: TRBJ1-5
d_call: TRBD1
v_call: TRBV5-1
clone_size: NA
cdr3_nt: TGCGCCAGCAGCTTGGGGGACAGTGGGGGCAATCAGCCCCAGCATTTT
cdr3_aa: CASSLGDSGGNQPQHF

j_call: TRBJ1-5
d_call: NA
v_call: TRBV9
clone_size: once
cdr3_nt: TGTGCCAGCAGCGTAGGGGGCAGGGGAGACAATCAGCCCCAGCATTTT
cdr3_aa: CASSVGGRGDNQPQHF

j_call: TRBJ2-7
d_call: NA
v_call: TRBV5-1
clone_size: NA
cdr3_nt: TGCGCCAGCAGCGAGAGCGGGTGGGAATACGAGCAGTACTTC
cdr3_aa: CASSESGWEYEQYF

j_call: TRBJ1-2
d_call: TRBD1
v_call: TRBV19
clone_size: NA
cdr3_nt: TGTGCCAGTAGTGAAACAGGGGTTAGGGGCTACACCTTC
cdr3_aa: CASSETGVRGYTF

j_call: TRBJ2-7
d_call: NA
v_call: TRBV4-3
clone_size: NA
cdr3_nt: TGCGCCAGCAGCCAAGATTACACAGGGCCCAGCTCCTACGAGCAGTACTTC
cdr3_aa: CASSQDYTGPSSYEQYF

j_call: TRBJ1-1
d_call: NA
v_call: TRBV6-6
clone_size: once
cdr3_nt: TGTGCCAGCAGTTACTCAGGTCGGGGGAACACTGAAGCTTTCTTT
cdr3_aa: CASSYSGRGNTEAFF

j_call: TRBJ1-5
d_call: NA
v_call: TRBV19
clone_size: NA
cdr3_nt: TGTGCCAGTAGTACCTCACAATATCAGCCCCAGCATTTT
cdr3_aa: CASSTSQYQPQHF

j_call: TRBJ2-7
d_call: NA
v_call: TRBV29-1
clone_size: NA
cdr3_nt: TGCAGCGTTCTCGACAGTTCCTACGAGCAGTACTTC
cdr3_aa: CSVLDSSYEQYF

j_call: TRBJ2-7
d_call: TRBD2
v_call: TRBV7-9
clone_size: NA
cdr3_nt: TGTGCCAGCAGCCCTGTTAGCGGGGAGCATTACGAGCAGTACTTC
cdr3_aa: CASSPVSGEHYEQYF

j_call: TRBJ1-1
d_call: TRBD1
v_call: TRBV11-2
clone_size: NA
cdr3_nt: TGTGCCAGCAGCTTAGTTGACAGGGACCGATTCACTGAAGCTTTCTTT
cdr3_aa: CASSLVDRDRFTEAFF

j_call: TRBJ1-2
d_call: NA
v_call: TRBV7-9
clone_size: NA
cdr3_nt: TGTGCCAGCAGCTTAGCCAGGGCGCTTAGCAGGCGTGGCTACACCTTC
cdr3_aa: CASSLARALSRRGYTF

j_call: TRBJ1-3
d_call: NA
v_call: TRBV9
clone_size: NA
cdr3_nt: TGTGCCAGCGGGGACATGCACTCTGGAAACACCATATATTTT
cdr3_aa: CASGDMHSGNTIYF

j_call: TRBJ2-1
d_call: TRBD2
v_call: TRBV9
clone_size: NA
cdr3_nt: TGTGCCAGCAACCCCTTAGCGGGAGGGCCGGTTGAGCAGTTCTTC
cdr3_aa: CASNPLAGGPVEQFF